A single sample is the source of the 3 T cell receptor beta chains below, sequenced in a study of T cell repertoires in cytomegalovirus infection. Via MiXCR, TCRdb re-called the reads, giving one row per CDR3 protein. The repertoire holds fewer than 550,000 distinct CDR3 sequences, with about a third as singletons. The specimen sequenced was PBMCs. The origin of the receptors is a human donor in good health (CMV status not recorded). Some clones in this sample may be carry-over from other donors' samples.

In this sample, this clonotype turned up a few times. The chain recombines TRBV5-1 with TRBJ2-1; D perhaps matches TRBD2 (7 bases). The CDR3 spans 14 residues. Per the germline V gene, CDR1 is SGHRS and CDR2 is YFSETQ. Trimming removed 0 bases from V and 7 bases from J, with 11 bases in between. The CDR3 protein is CASSLEGGWNEQFF. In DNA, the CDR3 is TGCGCCAGCAGCTTGGAGGGGGGGTGGAATGAGCAGTTCTTC.

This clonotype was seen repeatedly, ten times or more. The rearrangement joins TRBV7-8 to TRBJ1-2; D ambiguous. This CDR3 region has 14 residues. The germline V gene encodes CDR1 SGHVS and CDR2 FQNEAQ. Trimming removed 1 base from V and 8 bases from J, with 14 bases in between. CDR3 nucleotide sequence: TGTGCCAGCAGCTTAGTAGTCCGGGAGGGCGGCTACACCTTC. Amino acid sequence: CASSLVVREGGYTF. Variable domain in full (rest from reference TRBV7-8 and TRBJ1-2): GAGVSQSPRYKVAKRGQDVALRCDPISGHVSLFWYQQALGQGPEFLTYFQNEAQLDKSGLPSDRFFAERPEGSVSTLKIQRTQQEDSAVYLCASSLVVREGGYTFGSGTRLTVV.

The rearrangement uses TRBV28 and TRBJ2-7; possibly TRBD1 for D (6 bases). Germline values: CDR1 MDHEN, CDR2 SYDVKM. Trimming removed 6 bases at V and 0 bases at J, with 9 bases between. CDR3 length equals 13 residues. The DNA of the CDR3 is TGTGCCAGCAGAGGGGGATACTCCTACGAGCAGTACTTC. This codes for CASRGGYSYEQYF.